This T cell receptor beta chain was identified in a study of cytomegalovirus exposure and HLA in healthy donors. The PCR contained 60 Vbeta and 13 Jbeta primers. Data came from immunoSEQ multiplex PCR; TCRdb stores just in-frame clones and leaves some out. This repertoire includes 70,000 or so clones. Trimming cost V 0 bases and J 6 bases, with 12 bases left between them. Germline V gene lookup returns CDR1 SGHNT and CDR2 YYREEE (reference sequence). This CDR3 has 15 amino acids. The clonotype was recovered from a female donor in good health and CMV-seropositive. The chain has TRBV5-4 and TRBJ2-2; tentatively, D is TRBD2 (5 bases). Source material: PBMCs. Here the CDR3 reads CASSLEGMRAGELFF. The CDR3 nucleotides are TGTGCCAGCAGCTTGGAGGGAATGAGGGCCGGGGAGCTGTTTTTT. Supplemented by reference TRBV5-4 and TRBJ2-2, the full variable domain reads ETGVTQSPTHLIKTRGQQVTLRCSSQSGHNTVSWYQQALGQGPQFIFQYYREEENGRGNFPPRFSGLQFPNYSSELNVNALELDDSALYLCASSLEGMRAGELFFGEGSRLTVL.